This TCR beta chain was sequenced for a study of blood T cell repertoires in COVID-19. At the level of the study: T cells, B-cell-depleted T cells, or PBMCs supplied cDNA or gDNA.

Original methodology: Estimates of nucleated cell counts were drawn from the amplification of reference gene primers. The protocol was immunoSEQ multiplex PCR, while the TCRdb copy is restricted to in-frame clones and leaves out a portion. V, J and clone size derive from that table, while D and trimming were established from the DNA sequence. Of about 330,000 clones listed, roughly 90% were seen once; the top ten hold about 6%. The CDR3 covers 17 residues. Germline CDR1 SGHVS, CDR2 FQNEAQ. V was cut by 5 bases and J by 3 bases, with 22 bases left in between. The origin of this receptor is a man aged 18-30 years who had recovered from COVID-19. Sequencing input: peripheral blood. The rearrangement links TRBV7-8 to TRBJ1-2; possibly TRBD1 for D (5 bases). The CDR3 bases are TGTGCCAGCAGCCCCTGGACGACAGCCGGAGGGGACTATGGCTACACCTTC. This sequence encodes CASSPWTTAGGDYGYTF.